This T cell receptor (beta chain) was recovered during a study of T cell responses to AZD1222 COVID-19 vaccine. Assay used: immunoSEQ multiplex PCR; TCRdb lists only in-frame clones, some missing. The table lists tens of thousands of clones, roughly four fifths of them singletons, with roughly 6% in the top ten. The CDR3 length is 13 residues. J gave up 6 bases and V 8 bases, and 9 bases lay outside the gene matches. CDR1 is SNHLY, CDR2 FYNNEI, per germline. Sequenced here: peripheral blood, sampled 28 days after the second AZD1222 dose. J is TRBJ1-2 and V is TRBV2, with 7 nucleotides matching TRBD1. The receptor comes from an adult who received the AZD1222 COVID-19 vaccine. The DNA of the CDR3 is TGTGCCAGCCAGGGACAGAGGGGAAATGGCTACACCTTC. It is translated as CASQGQRGNGYTF.